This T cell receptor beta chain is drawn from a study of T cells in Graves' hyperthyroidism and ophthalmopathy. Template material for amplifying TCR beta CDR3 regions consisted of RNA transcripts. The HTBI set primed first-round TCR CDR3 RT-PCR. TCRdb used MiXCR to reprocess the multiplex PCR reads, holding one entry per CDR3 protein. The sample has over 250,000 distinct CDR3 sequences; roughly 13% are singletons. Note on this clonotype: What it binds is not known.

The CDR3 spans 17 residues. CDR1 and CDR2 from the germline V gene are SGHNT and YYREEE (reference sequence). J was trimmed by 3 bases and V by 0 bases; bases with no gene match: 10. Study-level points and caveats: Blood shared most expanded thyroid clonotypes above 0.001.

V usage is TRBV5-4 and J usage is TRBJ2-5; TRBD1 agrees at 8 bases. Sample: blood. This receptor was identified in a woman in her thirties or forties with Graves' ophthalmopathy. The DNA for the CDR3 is TGTGCCAGCAGCTTGGGCAGACACAGGGGGTTGGAAGAGACCCAGTACTTC. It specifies CASSLGRHRGLEETQYF.